These 18 T cell receptor beta chains were all obtained from the same sample, sequenced in a study of control samples from healthy donors and cancer patients. Clones were sequenced by immunoSEQ multiplex PCR, and TCRdb holds only the in-frame ones, with some missing. In the table there are tens of thousands of clones, over 90% of which are singletons. The material sequenced was PBMCs. Receptors originate from a woman between 50 and 59 years old with head and neck cancer.

This chain links TRBV19 with TRBJ1-1; D is unclear. V dropped 3 bases and J dropped 2 bases, with 10 bases sitting between them. The CDR3 totals 14 residues. Germline-derived CDR1 and CDR2 are LNHDA and SQIVND (reference sequence). In DNA, the CDR3 is TGTGCCAGTAGTATTAAGGGCAGAAACACTGAAGCTTTCTTT. This translates into CASSIKGRNTEAFF.

This rearrangement joins TRBV9 to TRBJ2-5, with TRBD2 identical over 12 bases. There are 15 residues in the CDR3. Germline V gene sequence: CDR1 SGDLS, CDR2 YYNGEE. V gave up 3 bases and J gave up 2 bases; unmatched junction bases: 2. As DNA, the CDR3 is TGTGCCAGCAGCGGACTAGCGGGGGTACAAGAGACCCAGTACTTC. Residues: CASSGLAGVQETQYF.

J is TRBJ1-2 and V is TRBV5-4; no reliable D call. Germline V gene lookup returns CDR1 SGHNT and CDR2 YYREEE (reference sequence). Trimming left V 3 bases short and J 0 bases short, with 9 bases between. The length of the CDR3 is 14 residues. CDR3 DNA sequence: TGTGCCAGCAGCTCTGACGTAGCTAACTATGGCTACACCTTC. This encodes CASSSDVANYGYTF.

V and J are TRBV11-2 and TRBJ2-1, with no clear D. Trimming shortened V by 5 bases and J by 0 bases, and 11 bases separated the two germline ends. Germline values: CDR1 SGHAT, CDR2 FQNNGV. This CDR3 spans 15 amino acids. This CDR3 reads CASSLGASSYNEQFF. The CDR3, as DNA: TGTGCCAGCAGCCTGGGCGCCAGCTCCTACAATGAGCAGTTCTTC.

The chain has TRBV2 and TRBJ1-5; possible D gene TRBD1, 5 bases. Germline V gives CDR1 SNHLY, CDR2 FYNNEI. CDR3 length: 13 residues. Between the trimmed V and J ends, which lost 4 bases and 1 base, there was a span of 5 bases. CDR3 amino acids: CASSGGSNQPQHF. The CDR3 DNA reads as TGTGCCAGCAGTGGGGGCAGCAATCAGCCCCAGCATTTT.

This clone is a singleton in its sample. CDR3 protein: CASIEPGKPGGYTF. Here the CDR3 DNA reads TGTGCCAGCATAGAACCCGGCAAACCTGGGGGCTACACCTTC. The chain joins TRBV6-5 to TRBJ1-2; D is undetermined. The CDR3 consists of 14 residues. Trimming took 7 bases from V and 8 from J, leaving 20 bases between them. The germline CDR1 and CDR2 sequences are MNHEY and SVGAGI.

The V call is TRBV5-1, the J call TRBJ2-1; tentative D call: TRBD1 (6 bases). The CDR3 runs to 15 residues. CDR1 is SGHRS and CDR2 is YFSETQ in the germline V gene. Deletions cut 0 bases from V and 0 bases from J, with 7 bases between. The CDR3: CASSLGGGSYNEQFF. The CDR3 DNA follows: TGCGCCAGCAGCTTGGGAGGGGGCTCCTACAATGAGCAGTTCTTC.

The CDR3 DNA reads as TGTGCCAGCAGCTTAGGTGGCGTATCCATCTACGAGCAGTACTTC. Its translation is CASSLGGVSIYEQYF. V gene TRBV7-2 combines with J gene TRBJ2-7, with D uncertain. Germline V gene data show CDR1 as SGHTA and CDR2 as FQGNSA. V was pared by 1 base and J by 3 bases, with 13 bases between. CDR3 length equals 15 residues.

Turning to this clone: The same CDR3 is also encoded by other DNA sequences in this sample. The chain has TRBV28 and TRBJ2-2, with 7 bases aligning to TRBD2. V gave up 5 bases and J gave up 4 bases; unmatched junction bases: 7. CDR1 MDHEN and CDR2 SYDVKM come from the germline V gene. The length of the CDR3 is 15 residues. For the CDR3, the DNA is TGTGCCAGCAGTATTGGGCGGGGGTCCACCGGGGAGCTGTTTTTT. This gives the protein CASSIGRGSTGELFF.

This chain links TRBV6-5 with TRBJ1-4; 8 bases line up with TRBD1. The CDR3 totals 15 residues. The V and J ends lost 6 bases and 4 bases, in that order; junction bases with no gene match: 7. In germline, CDR1 is MNHEY, CDR2 SVGAGI. The CDR3 here is CASRRDRGLNEKLFF. The CDR3, as DNA: TGTGCCAGCAGGCGCGACAGGGGCCTTAATGAAAAACTGTTTTTT.

For this clone: This sample includes further DNA sequences coding for the same CDR3. This chain connects TRBV5-4 to TRBJ1-2, with 7 bases fitting TRBD1. Trimming cost V 5 bases and J 4 bases; bases outside gene matches: 5. The CDR3 is made up of 13 amino acids. In germline, CDR1 is SGHNT, CDR2 YYREEE (reference sequence). CDR3 residues: CASSWDSLYGYTF. DNA for the CDR3: TGTGCCAGCAGTTGGGACAGCCTCTATGGCTACACCTTC.

The chain joins TRBV6-5 to TRBJ1-1, with D possibly TRBD1 on 6 matching bases. The V gene lost 7 bases and the J gene lost 6 bases, with 21 bases spanning the gap. Germline lookup yields CDR1 MNHEY and CDR2 SVGAGI. The CDR3 totals 15 residues. The CDR3, as DNA: TGTGCCAGCACCCCGGGGGGGGCGAAGGTCTCTGAAGCTTTCTTT. Protein product: CASTPGGAKVSEAFF.

The rearrangement joins TRBV28 to TRBJ1-5; the D gene is possibly TRBD1 (6 bases). CDR3 size: 15 residues. Germline CDR1 is MDHEN and CDR2 is SYDVKM. V gave up 5 bases and J gave up 6 bases, with 17 bases separating them. The CDR3 loop reads CASSLPGGGSQPQHF. The CDR3 DNA reads TGTGCCAGCAGTCTGCCCGGGGGCGGGAGTCAGCCCCAGCATTTT.

The rearrangement uses TRBV11-2 and TRBJ2-7, with a tentative D call TRBD2 (6 bases). The V gene's germline CDR1 is SGHAT and CDR2 FQNNGV. V was clipped by 0 bases and J by 13 bases, with 10 bases between them. CDR3 length: 11 residues. CDR3 bases: TGTGCCAGCAGCTTAGACGGGACTGCCTACTTC. It encodes CASSLDGTAYF.

The rearrangement joins TRBV6-2 or TRBV6-3 to TRBJ1-1, with D uncertain. CDR3 length: 15 amino acids. Between the trimmed V and J ends, which lost 2 bases and 2 bases, there was a span of 12 bases. Germline V CDR1 and CDR2: MNHEY, SVGEGT. The CDR3 loop reads CASSYPAGINTEAFF. As DNA, the CDR3 is TGTGCCAGCAGTTACCCAGCCGGGATTAACACTGAAGCTTTCTTT.

In nucleotides, the CDR3 is TGCGCCAGCAGCGGACAGGGGGCGATCGGGGAGCTGTTTTTT. Residues: CASSGQGAIGELFF. The V gene is TRBV5-1, the J gene TRBJ2-2, with 11 bases that match TRBD1. This CDR3 spans 14 amino acids. V was pared by 4 bases and J by 7 bases, with 3 bases of the junction left unmatched. Germline-derived CDR1 and CDR2 are SGHRS and YFSETQ.

V and J are TRBV18 and TRBJ1-1; 8 bases agree with TRBD1. CDR1 KGHSH and CDR2 LQKENI come from the germline V gene. This CDR3 is 15 amino acids long. The J segment lost 5 bases and the V segment lost 4 bases, leaving 9 bases of the junction unmatched. The CDR3 nucleotides are TGTGCCAGCTCACTCGGACAGGGCTCGGAGACTGAAGCTTTCTTT. Translated, it gives CASSLGQGSETEAFF.

V gene TRBV3-1 (or the pseudogene TRBV3-2) combines with J gene TRBJ1-4, with TRBD1 matching over 9 bases. This CDR3 is built from 17 residues. Trimming cost V 3 bases and J 4 bases; bases outside gene matches: 9. Germline V gene sequence: CDR1 LGHDT, CDR2 YNNKEL (reference sequence). CDR3 coding DNA: TGTGCCAGCAGCCACGCGGACAGGGGAAAAAGTAATGAAAAACTGTTTTTT. Amino acid sequence: CASSHADRGKSNEKLFF.